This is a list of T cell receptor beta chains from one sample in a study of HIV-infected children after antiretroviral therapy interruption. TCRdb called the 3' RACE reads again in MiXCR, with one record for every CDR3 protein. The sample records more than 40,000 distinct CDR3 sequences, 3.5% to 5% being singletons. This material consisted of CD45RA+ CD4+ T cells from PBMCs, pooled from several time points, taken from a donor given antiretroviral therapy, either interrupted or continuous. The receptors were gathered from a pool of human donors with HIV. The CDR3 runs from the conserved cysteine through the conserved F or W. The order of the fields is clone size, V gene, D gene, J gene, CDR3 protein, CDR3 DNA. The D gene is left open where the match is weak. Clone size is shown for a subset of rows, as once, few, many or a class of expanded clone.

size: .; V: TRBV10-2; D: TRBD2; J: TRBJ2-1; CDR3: CASSESGLAVEDEQFF; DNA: TGCGCCAGCAGTGAGTCGGGACTAGCGGTGGAGGATGAGCAGTTCTTC
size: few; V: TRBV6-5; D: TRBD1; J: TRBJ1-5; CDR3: CASSVPLGTVRKPQHF; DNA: TGTGCCAGCAGTGTTCCACTTGGGACAGTCCGTAAGCCCCAGCATTTT
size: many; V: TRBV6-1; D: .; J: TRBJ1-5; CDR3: CASSPVGIFSNQPQHF; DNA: TGTGCCAGCAGTCCCGTGGGCATCTTTAGCAATCAGCCCCAGCATTTT
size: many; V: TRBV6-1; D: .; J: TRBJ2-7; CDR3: CASADGPTYEQYF; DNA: TGTGCCAGCGCGGACGGTCCTACCTACGAGCAGTACTTC
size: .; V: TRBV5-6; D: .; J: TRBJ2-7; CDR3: CASSRTAWGTYEQYF; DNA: TGTGCCAGCAGCCGGACAGCGTGGGGGACCTACGAGCAGTACTTC
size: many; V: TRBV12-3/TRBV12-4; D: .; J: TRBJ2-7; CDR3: CASRLFYEQYF; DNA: TGTGCCAGCAGACTTTTCTACGAGCAGTACTTC
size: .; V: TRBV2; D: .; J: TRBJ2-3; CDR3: CASSSRGGEDTQYF; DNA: TGTGCCAGCAGTTCGAGGGGTGGAGAAGATACGCAGTATTTT
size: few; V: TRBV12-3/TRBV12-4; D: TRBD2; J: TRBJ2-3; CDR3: CAITTAAGGTDTQYF; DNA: TGTGCCATCACCACCGCGGCGGGGGGCACAGATACGCAGTATTTT
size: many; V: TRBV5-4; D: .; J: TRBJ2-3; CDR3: CASSSRQAQIGAQYF; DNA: TGTGCCAGCAGCTCTCGACAGGCCCAAATAGGGGCGCAGTATTTT
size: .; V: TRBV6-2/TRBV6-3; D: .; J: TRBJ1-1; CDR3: CATARGEAEAFF; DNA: TGTGCCACCGCTAGGGGAGAGGCTGAAGCTTTCTTT
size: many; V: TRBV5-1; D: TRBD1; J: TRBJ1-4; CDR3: CASSLTGARNEKLFF; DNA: TGCGCCAGCAGCTTGACAGGGGCGAGAAATGAAAAACTGTTTTTT
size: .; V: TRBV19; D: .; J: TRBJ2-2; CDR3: CASSIRRSPNTGELFF; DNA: TGTGCCAGTAGTATCAGGAGGAGTCCGAACACCGGGGAGCTGTTTTTT
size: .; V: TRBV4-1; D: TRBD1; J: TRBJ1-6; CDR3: CASSQVGGQVNSPLHF; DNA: TGCGCCAGCAGCCAAGTAGGAGGACAGGTTAATTCACCCCTCCACTTT
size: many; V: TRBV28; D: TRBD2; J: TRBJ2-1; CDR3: CASSTRTSGGNEQFF; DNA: TGTGCCAGCAGCACAAGGACTAGCGGGGGGAATGAGCAGTTCTTC
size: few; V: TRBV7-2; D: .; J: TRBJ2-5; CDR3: CASSLEAPQETQYF; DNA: TGTGCCAGCAGCTTAGAAGCCCCACAAGAGACCCAGTACTTC
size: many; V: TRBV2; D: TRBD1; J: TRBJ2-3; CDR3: CASSAPGQGRADTQYF; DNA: TGTGCCAGCAGTGCCCCGGGACAGGGGAGGGCAGATACGCAGTATTTT
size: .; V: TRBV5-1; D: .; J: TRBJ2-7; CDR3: CASSSLAQGGAYEQYF; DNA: TGCGCCAGCAGCTCCTTGGCACAGGGAGGGGCCTACGAGCAGTACTTC
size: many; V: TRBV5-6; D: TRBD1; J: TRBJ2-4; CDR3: CASSSRQGAKNIQYF; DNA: TGTGCCAGCAGTAGTCGACAGGGAGCCAAAAACATTCAGTACTTC
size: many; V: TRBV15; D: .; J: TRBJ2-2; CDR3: CATSREPASNTGELFF; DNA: TGTGCCACCAGCAGAGAACCGGCGTCGAACACCGGGGAGCTGTTTTTT
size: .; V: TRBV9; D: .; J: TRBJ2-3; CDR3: CASSVGPATDTQYF; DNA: TGTGCCAGCAGCGTAGGGCCGGCGACAGATACGCAGTATTTT
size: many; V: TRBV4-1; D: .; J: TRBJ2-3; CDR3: CASSQDQSRDTQYF; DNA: TGCGCCAGCAGCCAAGATCAATCCCGTGATACGCAGTATTTT
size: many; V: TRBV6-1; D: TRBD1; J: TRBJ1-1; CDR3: CASSIQGTEAFF; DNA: TGTGCCAGCAGTATACAGGGGACTGAAGCTTTCTTT
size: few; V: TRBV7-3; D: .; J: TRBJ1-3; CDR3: CASSLPGSGNTIYF; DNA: TGTGCCAGCAGTCTACCGGGTTCTGGAAACACCATATATTTT
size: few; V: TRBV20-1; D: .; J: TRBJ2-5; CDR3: CSASARGVGETQYF; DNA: TGCAGTGCTAGTGCCAGGGGAGTCGGAGAGACCCAGTACTTC
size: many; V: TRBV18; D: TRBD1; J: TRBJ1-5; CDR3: CASSPTGQAQPQHF; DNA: TGTGCCAGCTCCCCGACAGGGCAGGCACAGCCCCAGCATTTT
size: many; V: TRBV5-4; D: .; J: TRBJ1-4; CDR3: CASSLKDGEKLFF; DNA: TGTGCCAGCAGCCTAAAAGACGGCGAAAAACTGTTTTTT
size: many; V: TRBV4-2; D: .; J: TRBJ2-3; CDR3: CASSQDSLRADTQYF; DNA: TGTGCCAGCAGCCAAGATAGCTTAAGGGCAGATACGCAGTATTTT
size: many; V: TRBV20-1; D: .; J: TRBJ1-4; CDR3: CSARDRIDEKLFF; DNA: TGCAGTGCTAGAGACAGGATCGATGAAAAACTGTTTTTT
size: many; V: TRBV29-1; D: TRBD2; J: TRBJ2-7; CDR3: CSVVTGGGHEQYF; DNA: TGCAGCGTCGTAACGGGGGGGGGACACGAGCAGTACTTC
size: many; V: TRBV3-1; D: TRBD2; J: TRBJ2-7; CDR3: CASSQIGGFFYEQYF; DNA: TGTGCCAGCAGCCAGATCGGGGGGTTTTTCTACGAGCAGTACTTC
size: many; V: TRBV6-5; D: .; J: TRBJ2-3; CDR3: CASSQGWTDTQYF; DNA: TGTGCCAGTTCACAGGGTTGGACAGATACGCAGTATTTT
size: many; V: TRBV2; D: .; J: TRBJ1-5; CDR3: CASRAEGNQPQHF; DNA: TGTGCCAGCAGGGCCGAGGGCAATCAGCCCCAGCATTTT
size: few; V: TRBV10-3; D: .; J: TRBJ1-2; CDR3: CAISEVSSAGTNYGYTF; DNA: TGTGCCATCAGTGAAGTCTCGTCGGCAGGGACTAACTATGGCTACACCTTC
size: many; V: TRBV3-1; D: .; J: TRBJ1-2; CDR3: CASSQAGPVGGYTF; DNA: TGTGCCAGCAGCCAAGCGGGGCCAGTGGGCGGCTACACCTTC
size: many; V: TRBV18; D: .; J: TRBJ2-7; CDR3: CASSPAESIEQYF; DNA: TGTGCCAGCTCTCCCGCGGAGTCCATCGAGCAGTACTTC
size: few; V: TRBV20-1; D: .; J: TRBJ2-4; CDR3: CSVGGTNIQYF; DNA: TGCAGTGTCGGTGGGACTAACATTCAGTACTTC
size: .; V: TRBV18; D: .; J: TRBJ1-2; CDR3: CASSPDSYGYTF; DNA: TGTGCCAGCTCACCCGACAGCTATGGCTACACCTTC
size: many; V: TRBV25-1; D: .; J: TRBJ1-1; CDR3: CASSIGRRGAFF; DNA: TGTGCCAGCAGTATCGGACGGAGAGGAGCTTTCTTT
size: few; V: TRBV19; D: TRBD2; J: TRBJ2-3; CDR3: CASSIVPMEEREGTDTQYF; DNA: TGTGCCAGTAGTATAGTCCCTATGGAGGAGCGGGAGGGCACAGATACGCAGTATTTT
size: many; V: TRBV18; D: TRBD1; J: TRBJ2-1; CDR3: CASSPTGGVNEQFF; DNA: TGTGCCAGCTCACCAACAGGGGGTGTAAATGAGCAGTTCTTC
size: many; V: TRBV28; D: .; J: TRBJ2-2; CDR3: CASGSGTTNTGELFF; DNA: TGTGCCAGCGGGTCCGGGACGACGAACACCGGGGAGCTGTTTTTT
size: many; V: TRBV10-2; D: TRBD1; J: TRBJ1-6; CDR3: CASRPGGSSYNSPLHF; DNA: TGCGCCAGCAGGCCAGGGGGGAGCTCCTATAATTCACCCCTCCACTTT
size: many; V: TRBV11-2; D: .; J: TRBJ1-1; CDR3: CASSREGRGTEAFF; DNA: TGTGCCAGCAGCAGAGAGGGGAGGGGCACTGAAGCTTTCTTT
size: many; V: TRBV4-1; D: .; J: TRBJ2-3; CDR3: CASSQYGGPDTQYF; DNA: TGCGCCAGCAGCCAATATGGGGGCCCAGATACGCAGTATTTT
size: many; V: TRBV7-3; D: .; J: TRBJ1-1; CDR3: CASSLLGSNTEAFF; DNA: TGTGCCAGCAGCTTGCTGGGGTCAAACACTGAAGCTTTCTTT
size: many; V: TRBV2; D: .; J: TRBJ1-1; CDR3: CASRQGNTEAFF; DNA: TGTGCCAGCAGGCAGGGAAACACTGAAGCTTTCTTT
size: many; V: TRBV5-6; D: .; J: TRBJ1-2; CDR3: CASSGAEGTYGYTF; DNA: TGTGCCTCCTCAGGGGCGGAGGGGACCTATGGCTACACCTTC
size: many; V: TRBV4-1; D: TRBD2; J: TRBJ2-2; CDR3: CASSQGEGWELFF; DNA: TGCGCCAGCAGCCAAGGGGAGGGCTGGGAGCTGTTTTTT
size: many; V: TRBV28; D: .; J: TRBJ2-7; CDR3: CASSESGYEQYF; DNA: TGTGCCAGCAGCGAAAGCGGGTACGAGCAGTACTTC
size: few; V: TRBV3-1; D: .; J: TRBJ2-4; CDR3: CASSQPGPANIQYF; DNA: TGTGCCAGCAGCCAACCGGGGCCGGCGAACATTCAGTACTTC
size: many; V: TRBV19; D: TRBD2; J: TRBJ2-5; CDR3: CASSRPSGGETQYF; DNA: TGTGCCAGTAGTCGGCCTAGCGGGGGAGAGACCCAGTACTTC
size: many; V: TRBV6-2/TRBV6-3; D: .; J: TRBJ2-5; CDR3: CASSGPGAETQYF; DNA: TGTGCCAGCAGTGGACCAGGTGCAGAGACCCAGTACTTC
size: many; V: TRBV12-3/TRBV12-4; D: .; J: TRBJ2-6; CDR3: CASSLGNSGANVLTF; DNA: TGTGCCAGCAGTTTAGGTAACTCTGGGGCCAACGTCCTGACTTTC